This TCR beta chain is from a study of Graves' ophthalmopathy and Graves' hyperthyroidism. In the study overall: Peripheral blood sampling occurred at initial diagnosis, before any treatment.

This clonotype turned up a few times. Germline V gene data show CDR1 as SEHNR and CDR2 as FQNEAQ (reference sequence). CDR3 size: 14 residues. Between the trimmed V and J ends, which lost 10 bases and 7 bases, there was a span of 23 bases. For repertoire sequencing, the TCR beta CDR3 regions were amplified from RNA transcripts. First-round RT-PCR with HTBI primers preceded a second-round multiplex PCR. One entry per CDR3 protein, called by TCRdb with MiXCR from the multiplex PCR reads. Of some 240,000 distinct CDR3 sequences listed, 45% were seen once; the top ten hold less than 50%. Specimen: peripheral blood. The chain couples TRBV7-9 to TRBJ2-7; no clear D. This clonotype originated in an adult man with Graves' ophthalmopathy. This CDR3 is CAITPYAAFEEQYF. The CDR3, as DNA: TGTGCCATTACACCTTATGCGGCCTTCGAGGAGCAGTACTTC.